These 17 T cell receptor beta chains came from one sample sequenced in a study of blood T cell repertoires in COVID-19 (dated by TCRdb to the early 2020s). Libraries came from the immunoSEQ multiplex PCR assay. TCRdb provides this immuneACCESS table in a form limited to in-frame rearrangements. Some clones are lacking; in checked studies, under half of them reflect an unresolved V gene, and why the rest are absent is not known. The table for this sample lists over 110,000 clones; almost 85% of them were counted only once. 4.5% to 7% of the sample is held by the ten biggest clonotypes. Sequencing was done on a sample of PBMCs or T cells enriched from blood (not recorded which). Every receptor here comes from a man between 40 and 49 years old with acute COVID-19.

This sequence joins TRBV29-1 and TRBJ2-5, with 8 bases aligning to TRBD1. The CDR3 totals 18 residues. J lost 5 bases, V lost 3 bases, and 20 bases had no gene match. The germline gives CDR1 SQVTM, CDR2 ANQGSEA. CDR3 protein: CSVEGSEPGGRFWETQYF. The CDR3 nucleotides read TGCAGCGTTGAGGGTTCTGAGCCAGGGGGCCGGTTTTGGGAGACCCAGTACTTC.

The rearrangement uses TRBV15 and TRBJ1-1; D not resolved. CDR3 size: 13 residues. Trimming left V 3 bases short and J 1 base short, with 6 bases between. Germline loops: CDR1 LNHNV, CDR2 YYDKDF (reference sequence). The CDR3 region is CATSRRRNTEAFF. CDR3 bases: TGTGCCACCAGCAGGAGGAGGAACACTGAAGCTTTCTTT.

V is TRBV5-6 and J is TRBJ1-2, with 8 bases identical to TRBD1. CDR1 SGHDT and CDR2 YYEEEE come from the germline V gene. V was pared by 5 bases and J by 8 bases, with 11 bases of the junction left unmatched. The CDR3 totals 14 residues. CDR3 sequence reads: CASRPPGDRWGYTF. The CDR3 DNA reads as TGTGCCAGCAGGCCCCCCGGGGACAGGTGGGGCTACACCTTC.

This clone was seen only once. The chain is built from TRBV19 and TRBJ1-5, with D perhaps TRBD1 (6 bases). Germline loops: CDR1 LNHDA, CDR2 SQIVND (reference sequence). This CDR3 has 15 amino acids. Trimming pared 3 bases from V and 7 bases from J, leaving 16 bases between. The CDR3 coding sequence is TGTGCCAGTAGTATGGAGGCAGGGGCGGCGCAGCCCCAGCATTTT. It encodes CASSMEAGAAQPQHF.

This chain connects TRBV6-2 or TRBV6-3 to TRBJ1-1, with 7 bases that match TRBD1. Unmatched junction bases numbered 6, after V lost 5 bases and J lost 3 bases. The CDR3 totals 14 residues. CDR1 and CDR2 (germline): MNHEY, SVGEGT. In DNA form, the CDR3 reads TGTGCCAGCAGTATTCAGGGGGAGGACACTGAAGCTTTCTTT. Encoded protein: CASSIQGEDTEAFF.

The chain employs TRBV7-2 and TRBJ1-6; D is possibly TRBD1 (5 bases). The germline CDR1 and CDR2 sequences are SGHTA and FQGNSA. The germline V and J ends were trimmed by 5 bases and 5 bases, with 13 bases remaining between them. This CDR3 has 15 amino acids. CDR3 DNA sequence: TGTGCCAGCAGCAGTCAGGGTGCGGATAATTCACCCCTCCACTTT. It is translated as CASSSQGADNSPLHF.

This chain links TRBV6-2 or TRBV6-3 with TRBJ1-5; D not resolved. The V end was cut by 2 bases, the J end by 0 bases, with 8 bases between. This CDR3 comprises 15 residues. The germline CDR1 and CDR2 sequences are MNHEY and SVGEGT. In nucleotides, the CDR3 is TGTGCCAGCAGTTACAGGCAGGATAGCAATCAGCCCCAGCATTTT. This sequence encodes CASSYRQDSNQPQHF.

The chain couples TRBV7-2 to TRBJ2-7, with 11 bases that match TRBD2. The CDR3 loop spans 14 amino acids. Germline loops: CDR1 SGHTA, CDR2 FQGNSA. With 5 bases clipped from V and 5 bases from J, the junction kept 5 bases outside the gene matches. The CDR3 loop is CASSRSGRANEQYF. CDR3 in DNA: TGTGCCAGCAGCCGTAGCGGGAGGGCGAACGAGCAGTACTTC.

CDR3 protein: CASQKGQGASNEQFF. CDR3 nucleotides: TGTGCCAGCCAGAAAGGACAGGGGGCGTCCAATGAGCAGTTCTTC. The chain uses TRBV3-1 (or the pseudogene TRBV3-2) and TRBJ2-1; 11 nucleotides match TRBD1. The V gene's germline CDR1 is LGHDT and CDR2 YNNKEL (reference sequence). The CDR3 totals 15 residues. V shed 8 bases, J shed 6 bases, and the junction held 9 bases outside the gene matches.

This clone was counted between two and nine times. This chain links TRBV6-2 or TRBV6-3 with TRBJ2-1; 12 bases are shared with TRBD2. The V gene's germline CDR1 is MNHEY and CDR2 SVGEGT. V gave up 0 bases and J gave up 0 bases; unmatched junction bases: 6. The CDR3 totals 19 residues. Written as DNA, the CDR3 is TGTGCCAGCAGTTACTCGAGGCTAGCGGGGGGGAGCTCCTACAATGAGCAGTTCTTC. Translation gives CASSYSRLAGGSSYNEQFF.

V is TRBV7-2 and J is TRBJ2-7, with 8 bases lining up with TRBD2. Germline V gene sequence: CDR1 SGHTA, CDR2 FQGNSA. The CDR3 sequence is 15 residues long. With V trimmed by 5 bases and J by 6 bases, 12 bases remained unmatched. The CDR3: CASSRRSGGPSEQYF. The CDR3 bases are TGTGCCAGCAGCCGGCGTTCGGGGGGGCCCTCCGAGCAGTACTTC. Looking up the rest from reference TRBV7-2 and TRBJ2-7 gives the full variable domain: GAGVSQSPSNKVTEKGKDVELRCDPISGHTALYWYRQSLGQGLEFLIYFQGNSAPDKSGLPSDRFSAERTGGSVSTLTIQRTQQEDSAVYLCASSRRSGGPSEQYFGPGTRLTVT.

In its sample, this clone was seen a few times. The identical CDR3 is also encoded by other nucleotide sequences in the sample. The chain uses TRBV10-1 and TRBJ1-6, with D tentatively TRBD1 (6 bases). V was trimmed by 0 bases and J by 7 bases, leaving 10 bases between them. Germline V gives CDR1 WNHNN, CDR2 SYGVQD (reference sequence). The CDR3 contains 15 residues. This CDR3 reads CASSESRTENSPLHF. The CDR3 coding sequence is TGCGCCAGCAGTGAGTCCCGGACAGAAAATTCACCCCTCCACTTT.

The chain uses TRBV7-2 and TRBJ2-1; D unclear. This CDR3 is built from 14 residues. V was clipped by 0 bases and J by 7 bases, with 10 bases between them. Germline assignment: CDR1 SGHTA and CDR2 FQGNSA. In DNA form, the CDR3 reads TGTGCCAGCAGCTTAGCGGGCAGGATAAATGAGCAGTTCTTC. Translation gives CASSLAGRINEQFF. The whole variable domain, remainder taken from reference TRBV7-2 and TRBJ2-1, is GAGVSQSPSNKVTEKGKDVELRCDPISGHTALYWYRQSLGQGLEFLIYFQGNSAPDKSGLPSDRFSAERTGGSVSTLTIQRTQQEDSAVYLCASSLAGRINEQFFGPGTRLTVL.

The gene calls are TRBV6-5 and TRBJ1-5; D possibly corresponds to TRBD1 (5 bases). Germline CDR1 MNHEY, CDR2 SVGAGI. The ends were cut back, 4 bases at V and 5 bases at J, with 12 bases in the middle. The CDR3 totals 14 residues. This CDR3 is CASSSVGGDQPQHF. CDR3 bases: TGTGCCAGCAGTTCCGTGGGGGGGGATCAGCCCCAGCATTTT.

This clone was counted a few times. The chain has TRBV4-3 and TRBJ2-2; perhaps TRBD1 as D (6 bases). Trimming pared 0 bases from V and 7 bases from J, leaving 12 bases between. Germline V gene data show CDR1 as LGHNA and CDR2 as YSLEER. The CDR3 totals 15 residues. CDR3 protein: CASSQEQGVDGELFF. The CDR3 DNA is TGCGCCAGCAGCCAAGAACAGGGTGTTGACGGGGAGCTGTTTTTT.

This chain uses TRBV6-5 with TRBJ1-2; no clear D gene. The germline CDR1 and CDR2 sequences are MNHEY and SVGAGI. The CDR3 runs to 13 residues. Trimming took off 7 bases at V and 4 bases at J, with 13 bases between the two ends. The CDR3: CASTQWALYGYTF. CDR3 sequence (DNA): TGTGCCAGCACCCAGTGGGCACTCTATGGCTACACCTTC.

The chain combines TRBV6-4 with TRBJ2-1; TRBD2 matches 9 bases. From germline, CDR1 is MRHNA and CDR2 SNTAGT. V was clipped by 2 bases and J by 0 bases; unmatched bases: 11. This CDR3 has 19 amino acids. The chain's CDR3 is CASSDGRASGKPSYNEQFF. Here the CDR3 DNA reads TGTGCCAGCAGTGACGGCCGGGCTAGCGGGAAGCCCTCCTACAATGAGCAGTTCTTC.